The rows below give T cell receptor beta chains drawn from one sample of a study of immune reconstitution after stem cell transplant in scleroderma. From the RT-PCR reads, TCRdb called clonotypes with MiXCR, one entry per CDR3 protein. The sample shows some 3,500 distinct CDR3 sequences, around 6% of them seen only once. Collection took place before or after autologous hematopoietic stem cell transplantation (not recorded which). The receptors were gathered from a female donor with systemic sclerosis. Each CDR3 is given with its conserved first and last residue. The D gene is left open where the match is weak. The size field is filled for only some rows; it gives once, few, many or a size class.

TGTGCCAGCAGCTTGGCCGGGGACCAGCCCCAGCATTTT,CASSLAGDQPQHF,TRBV5-6,-,-,TRBJ1-5
TGTGCCAGCAGCTTGGTGGACAGACTATCCTACGAGCAGTACTTC,CASSLVDRLSYEQYF,TRBV5-6,few,-,TRBJ2-7
TGCAGTGCTAAAGGGGGAGGGCCGGGGCGGCCCCAAGAGACCCAGTACTTC,CSAKGGGPGRPQETQYF,TRBV20-1,many,-,TRBJ2-5
TGCAGCGTCGCCGCGTGGGGGGGCAACACTGAAGCTTTCTTT,CSVAAWGGNTEAFF,TRBV29-1,medium-sized,-,TRBJ1-1
TGTGCCAGCAGCTTAGCGCCTAAGGGCAGCTCTGGGGCCAACGTCCTGACTTTC,CASSLAPKGSSGANVLTF,TRBV7-2,-,-,TRBJ2-6
TGCGCCAGCAGCTTGGCCCCTTCCGATCTGATGCTTGGCTACACCTTC,CASSLAPSDLMLGYTF,TRBV5-1,medium-sized,-,TRBJ1-2
TGCAGTGCTAGAGATCTGGGCAGGGACCATGGGGCCCTCCACTTT,CSARDLGRDHGALHF,TRBV20-1,medium-sized,-,TRBJ1-6
TGCAGCGTTGAAGACAGGAGGCTAGCCAAAAACATTCAGTACTTC,CSVEDRRLAKNIQYF,TRBV29-1,few,-,TRBJ2-4
TGTGCCACTGTGGGCGACTCCCGCGCAAAGTATACGCAGTATTTT,CATVGDSRAKYTQYF,TRBV2,many,-,TRBJ2-3
TGTGCCAGCAGCTTGTGGGGCTCTGGAAACACCATATATTTT,CASSLWGSGNTIYF,TRBV5-4,medium-sized,-,TRBJ1-3
TGTGCCAGCAGCCCAGGAGGGCGGTATGAGCAGTTCTTC,CASSPGGRYEQFF,TRBV14,medium-sized,-,TRBJ2-1
TGCGCCAGCAGTCAAGACCAGGGGCCAGCTATGATCACTGAAGCTTTCTTT,CASSQDQGPAMITEAFF,TRBV23-1,medium-sized,-,TRBJ1-1
TGCAGTGCTAGCCGGGGGCACCAGTACTTC,CSASRGHQYF,TRBV20-1,medium-sized,-,TRBJ2-5
TGTGCCAGCAGCCCCATGGGTCCGAACTCCTACAATGAGCAGTTCTTC,CASSPMGPNSYNEQFF,TRBV5-4,medium-sized,-,TRBJ2-1
TGTGCCAGCAGAGACGGACTAGTGTACACCGGGGAGCTGTTTTTT,CASRDGLVYTGELFF,TRBV6-5,-,TRBD2,TRBJ2-2
TGTGCCACCAGTGAGGGCACTGAAGCTTTCTTT,CATSEGTEAFF,TRBV24-1,medium-sized,-,TRBJ1-1
TGTGCCAGCAGCAATAGACTAGCGTTGGACTCTGGAAACACCATATATTTT,CASSNRLALDSGNTIYF,TRBV7-8,many,-,TRBJ1-3
TGCAGCGTTGAAGAACCCCGGGGACTTTTCCACGGGGCAGATACGCAGTATTTT,CSVEEPRGLFHGADTQYF,TRBV29-1,medium-sized,-,TRBJ2-3
TGCAGTGCCTACCCCACTAGCGGGGGGGCCTTTTACTATGAGCAGTTCTTC,CSAYPTSGGAFYYEQFF,TRBV20-1,medium-sized,TRBD2,TRBJ2-1
TGTGCCAGCAGCTTAGAGGCGGAGGGACAAAACATTCAGTACTTC,CASSLEAEGQNIQYF,TRBV13,medium-sized,-,TRBJ2-4
TGTGCCAGCAGTTTCGGGACAGGAGAAGGATCCGGCACAGATACGCAGTATTTT,CASSFGTGEGSGTDTQYF,TRBV28,many,TRBD1,TRBJ2-3
TGTGCCAGCAGCCCAGGCGCCGGGGAGCTGTTTTTT,CASSPGAGELFF,TRBV11-2,medium-sized,-,TRBJ2-2
TGTGCCAGCAGTCCGGGGGGGAGCACAGATACGCAGTATTTT,CASSPGGSTDTQYF,TRBV12-3/TRBV12-4,medium-sized,TRBD2,TRBJ2-3
TGCGCCAGCAGCTTGGGGGTGGGACCTAGTGAGGAGACCCAGTACTTC,CASSLGVGPSEETQYF,TRBV5-1,many,-,TRBJ2-5